The clone carrying this T cell receptor (beta chain) showed up just a few times. Antigen: not known. The source material, RNA transcripts, was used to amplify TCR beta CDR3 regions. When the TCR CDR3 underwent first-round RT-PCR, the HTBI primer set was used. TCRdb redid the calling of the multiplex PCR reads with MiXCR, one entry per CDR3 protein. The sample includes approximately 640,000 distinct CDR3 sequences, roughly 17% of them seen just once. The data are from a study of T cells in Graves' hyperthyroidism and ophthalmopathy. Broader study findings: The blood repertoire included most of the expanded thyroid clonotypes above 0.001.

Trimming removed 2 bases from V and 6 bases from J, with 8 bases in between. CDR1 is LGHDT and CDR2 is YNNKEL in the germline V gene (reference sequence). CDR3 length equals 13 residues. This TCR was recovered from a man over 45 with Graves' hyperthyroidism. The sequencing sample was made of blood. The gene calls are TRBV3-1 and TRBJ2-1, with TRBD1 as a possible D gene (6 bases). The CDR3 region is CASSQTGINEQFF. CDR3 nucleotide sequence: TGTGCCAGCAGCCAAACAGGGATCAATGAGCAGTTCTTC.